The 20 T cell receptor beta chains presented below share a single source sample, sequenced in a study of blood T cell repertoires in COVID-19. The assay was immunoSEQ multiplex PCR, and TCRdb's table has in-frame clones only and misses some. The sample includes about 310,000 clones, just under 90% of them seen just once. Sample: PBMCs or T cells enriched from blood (not recorded which). These receptors originate from a young woman who had recovered from COVID-19.

This clone was recorded once. Other DNA sequences in this sample translate to the same CDR3. V is TRBV27 and J is TRBJ2-1, with TRBD1 identical over 8 bases. The CDR3 contains 15 residues. Germline V CDR1 and CDR2: MNHEY, SMNVEV (reference sequence). V was pared by 5 bases and J by 3 bases, with 6 bases of the junction left unmatched. The CDR3 region is CASSLRGPLYNEQFF. The CDR3 DNA follows: TGTGCCAGCAGTCTCAGGGGGCCCCTCTACAATGAGCAGTTCTTC.

Comments on this clone: The sample has other DNA sequences that encode this CDR3 too. This sequence joins TRBV18 and TRBJ1-4, with no clear D. CDR1 KGHSH and CDR2 LQKENI come from the germline V gene. This CDR3 is 16 amino acids long. V was cut by 3 bases and J by 0 bases, with 11 bases left in between. CDR3: CASSPGEASTNEKLFF. The CDR3 DNA reads TGTGCCAGCTCACCTGGAGAGGCCTCAACTAATGAAAAACTGTTTTTT.

The chain is built from TRBV13 and TRBJ1-1; tentative D call: TRBD1 (6 bases). Deletions cut 5 bases from V and 7 bases from J, with 23 bases between. This CDR3 contains 16 residues. CDR1 is PRHDT, CDR2 FYEKMQ, per germline (reference sequence). The CDR3 DNA reads as TGTGCCAGCAGCCTACAGGGAAGTCTTACCACCTTTGAAGCTTTCTTT. Protein product: CASSLQGSLTTFEAFF.

The chain carries TRBV10-2 and TRBJ1-1, with D perhaps matching TRBD1 (6 bases). The V and J ends lost 5 bases and 0 bases respectively, with 10 bases between them. CDR1 WSHSY and CDR2 SAAADI come from the germline V gene. The CDR3 has 14 residues. CDR3 amino acids: CASSTGQLNTEAFF. As DNA, the CDR3 is TGCGCCAGCAGTACTGGACAGCTGAACACTGAAGCTTTCTTT.

The chain employs TRBV30 and TRBJ1-2; D is perhaps TRBD1 (6 bases). The CDR3 is 16 residues long. V dropped 3 bases and J dropped 2 bases, with 19 bases sitting between them. Germline assignment: CDR1 GTSNPN and CDR2 SVGIG (reference sequence). The CDR3 here is CAWSINWDTENYGYTF. The CDR3 nucleotides are TGTGCCTGGAGCATCAATTGGGACACCGAGAACTATGGCTACACCTTC. Supplemented by reference TRBV30 and TRBJ1-2, the full variable domain reads SQTIHQWPATLVQPVGSPLSLECTVEGTSNPNLYWYRQAAGRGLQLLFYSVGIGQISSEVPQNLSASRPQDRQFILSSKKLLLSDSGFYLCAWSINWDTENYGYTFGSGTRLTVV.

The chain couples TRBV10-3 to TRBJ1-1; TRBD1 matches 10 bases. CDR1 and CDR2 from the germline V gene are ENHRY and SYGVKD. Trimming took 9 bases from V and 1 from J; bases not matched to a gene: 11. CDR3 length equals 16 residues. CDR3 protein: CAISPGQGNGNTEAFF. CDR3 DNA: TGTGCCATTTCTCCGGGACAGGGGAACGGGAACACTGAAGCTTTCTTT.

V usage is TRBV4-3 and J usage is TRBJ1-4; weak D call: TRBD1 (5 bases). CDR1 is LGHNA and CDR2 is YSLEER in the germline V gene. The CDR3 extends over 18 amino acids. Trimming shortened V by 1 base and J by 10 bases, and 25 bases separated the two germline ends. In DNA form, the CDR3 reads TGCGCCAGCAGCCAAGGGGAACCGATCGGGACTCATCTCGGAAAACTGTTTTTT. Amino acid sequence: CASSQGEPIGTHLGKLFF.

The V and J genes are TRBV18 and TRBJ1-1; the D is unclear. Trimming took 3 bases from V and 0 from J, leaving 26 bases between them. This CDR3 is 20 amino acids long. CDR1 KGHSH and CDR2 LQKENI come from the germline V gene. The CDR3 loop reads CASSPSRTYFTRPMNTEAFF. CDR3 nucleotides: TGTGCCAGCTCACCCTCAAGGACTTACTTCACACGGCCTATGAACACTGAAGCTTTCTTT.

This clone was recorded once. The chain is built from TRBV7-3 and TRBJ2-3; D gene ambiguous. Germline CDR1 reads SGHTA; CDR2 reads FQGTGA. The V end lost 2 bases, the J end lost 0 bases, and 12 bases lay between the germline ends. CDR3 length: 16 residues. The CDR3 protein is CASSLAGTKSTDTQYF. CDR3 DNA: TGTGCCAGCAGCTTAGCAGGAACAAAGAGCACAGATACGCAGTATTTT.

CDR3 sequence reads: CASGLAGVRETQYF. The CDR3 coding sequence is TGTGCCAGTGGACTAGCGGGGGTGCGGGAGACCCAGTACTTC. V and J are TRBV19 and TRBJ2-5; 13 bases agree with TRBD2. Germline loops: CDR1 LNHDA, CDR2 SQIVND (reference sequence). The CDR3 consists of 14 residues. The ends lost 8 bases at V and 5 bases at J; junction bases unmatched: 5.

This clone was observed once. The gene calls are TRBV7-9 and TRBJ1-6; TRBD1 aligns across 7 bases. With 5 bases clipped from V and 6 bases from J, the junction kept 7 bases outside the gene matches. Germline lookup yields CDR1 SEHNR and CDR2 FQNEAQ (reference sequence). This CDR3 spans 15 amino acids. DNA of the CDR3: TGTGCCAGCAGCCCCCAGGGACAGACTAATTCACCCCTCCACTTT. It translates to CASSPQGQTNSPLHF. Full variable domain (outside the CDR3, taken from reference TRBV7-9 and TRBJ1-6): DTGVSQNPRHKITKRGQNVTFRCDPISEHNRLYWYRQTLGQGPEFLTYFQNEAQLEKSRLLSDRFSAERPKGSFSTLEIQRTEQGDSAMYLCASSPQGQTNSPLHFGNGTRLTVT.

The CDR3 region is CASSPRDRAYEQYF. The CDR3 DNA sequence: TGTGCCAGCAGCCCGCGGGACAGGGCGTACGAGCAGTACTTC. The chain employs TRBV16 and TRBJ2-7; 9 nucleotides align to TRBD1. Germline loops: CDR1 KGHSY, CDR2 FQNENV. The V and J ends lost 4 bases and 4 bases, in that order; junction bases with no gene match: 5. The CDR3 is 14 amino acids. The full variable domain, rest sourced from reference TRBV16 and TRBJ2-7, is GEEVAQTPKHLVRGEGQKAKLYCAPIKGHSYVFWYQQVLKNEFKFLISFQNENVFDETGMPKERFSAKCLPNSPCSLEIQATKLEDSAVYFCASSPRDRAYEQYFGPGTRLTVT.

The J gene is TRBJ1-1, the V gene TRBV19; tentative D call: TRBD1 (6 bases). The CDR3 covers 14 residues. Germline CDR1 reads LNHDA; CDR2 reads SQIVND (reference sequence). Trimming stripped 4 bases from V and 1 base from J, with 10 bases between. This CDR3 reads CASSRGHTNTEAFF. The CDR3 nucleotides are TGTGCCAGTAGTAGGGGGCATACGAACACTGAAGCTTTCTTT.

The V gene is TRBV28, the J gene TRBJ2-7; 7 nucleotides align to TRBD1. J lost 3 bases, V lost 7 bases, and 9 bases had no gene match. The V gene's germline CDR1 is MDHEN and CDR2 SYDVKM. There are 14 residues in the CDR3. CDR3 residues: CASIARDRVYEQYF. The CDR3 DNA is TGTGCCAGCATAGCTCGAGACAGGGTCTACGAGCAGTACTTC.

V usage is TRBV5-1 and J usage is TRBJ2-7; D not resolved. The V end was cut by 4 bases, the J end by 0 bases, with 17 bases between. Germline CDR1 is SGHRS and CDR2 is YFSETQ. This CDR3 comprises 16 residues. Here the CDR3 DNA reads TGCGCCAGCAGCCTACCGAGAGACTCGAGCTCCTACGAGCAGTACTTC. It translates to CASSLPRDSSSYEQYF.

The chain joins TRBV19 to TRBJ1-4; D remains ambiguous. V was shortened by 2 bases and J by 2 bases, with 18 bases between the two germline ends. This CDR3 has 18 residues. From germline, CDR1 is LNHDA and CDR2 SQIVND (reference sequence). The DNA of the CDR3 is TGTGCCAGTAGTATATCTGGGCCTTTTCCCGGCACTAATGAAAAACTGTTTTTT. This codes for CASSISGPFPGTNEKLFF.

This rearrangement joins TRBV18 to TRBJ2-3, with 7 bases that match TRBD2. This CDR3 region has 15 residues. Germline V gives CDR1 KGHSH, CDR2 LQKENI. The V and J ends lost 2 bases and 6 bases, in that order; junction bases with no gene match: 8. The DNA for the CDR3 is TGTGCCAGCTCACCAGGGGCGGGAGCAGCGGATACGCAGTATTTT. Protein product: CASSPGAGAADTQYF.

In DNA, the CDR3 is TGTGCCAGCAGCACTCCGCCAAACAGGGCTAGGGCGGGAGGGTCTGGAAACACCATATATTTT. It codes for CASSTPPNRARAGGSGNTIYF. This chain joins TRBV6-2 or TRBV6-3 and TRBJ1-3; TRBD1 might be the D (6 bases). The V gene's germline CDR1 is MNHEY and CDR2 SVGEGT. The CDR3 covers 21 residues. Trimming left V 6 bases short and J 1 base short, with 31 bases between.

The chain employs TRBV12-3 or TRBV12-4 and TRBJ2-7; TRBD1 aligns across 8 bases. The CDR3 has 13 amino acids. The J segment lost 2 bases and the V segment lost 6 bases, leaving 3 bases of the junction unmatched. The CDR3 sequence: CASRATGAYEQYF. The CDR3, as DNA: TGTGCCAGCAGGGCGACAGGGGCCTACGAGCAGTACTTC.

This clone has just one count. The chain recombines TRBV28 with TRBJ1-4; D call uncertain. Germline CDR1 MDHEN, CDR2 SYDVKM. Deletions cut 6 bases from V and 10 bases from J, with 6 bases between. The CDR3 loop spans 10 amino acids. Here the CDR3 DNA reads TGTGCCAGCAGCCGCGGAAAACTGTTTTTT. It translates to CASSRGKLFF.